This T cell receptor (beta chain) is from a study of cytomegalovirus exposure and HLA in healthy donors. TCRdb keeps only in-frame clones here, not all; method: immunoSEQ multiplex PCR. Here the sample spans 210,000 or so clones, around nine tenths being singletons. The ends lost 5 bases at V and 2 bases at J; junction bases unmatched: 8. This CDR3 is built from 15 residues. In germline, CDR1 is SGHAT, CDR2 FQNNGV. Points from the study as a whole: In the 95 to 150 validation repertoires, approximately 94% of cluster scores exceeded 0, per a later analysis. Among TCR sequences, most were rare, though some public TCRs appeared in many donors.

For this clone: Its antigen is unidentified.

This clonotype was obtained from a woman between 18 and 30 years old in good health and CMV-seronegative. Sequencing used PBMCs. The genes are TRBV11-2 and TRBJ2-5, with 7 bases fitting TRBD1. Here the CDR3 reads CASSPRQGPQETQYF. In DNA form, the CDR3 reads TGTGCCAGCAGCCCCCGACAGGGACCGCAAGAGACCCAGTACTTC.